The 7 T cell receptor beta chains below come from one sample, sequenced in a study of blood T cell repertoires in COVID-19. Method: immunoSEQ multiplex PCR; TCRdb's copy keeps in-frame clones and lacks some. Of about 180,000 clones listed, approximately 88% are singletons. What was sequenced was peripheral blood. The receptors shown here come from a woman aged 25 to 39 with acute or convalescent COVID-19.

V and J are TRBV30 and TRBJ1-3; 8 bases align to TRBD1. The CDR3 runs 12 residues. The germline CDR1 and CDR2 sequences are GTSNPN and SVGIG (reference sequence). Trimming cost V 4 bases and J 5 bases; bases outside gene matches: 1. CDR3 residues: CAWTGGRNTIYF. The CDR3 DNA is TGTGCCTGGACAGGGGGCCGAAACACCATATATTTT. Full variable domain (remainder filled in from reference TRBV30 and TRBJ1-3): SQTIHQWPATLVQPVGSPLSLECTVEGTSNPNLYWYRQAAGRGLQLLFYSVGIGQISSEVPQNLSASRPQDRQFILSSKKLLLSDSGFYLCAWTGGRNTIYFGEGSWLTVV.

As concerns this clone: This CDR3 is also generated by other DNA sequences in the sample. This sequence joins TRBV28 and TRBJ2-7; no firm D call. Germline CDR1 reads MDHEN; CDR2 reads SYDVKM. Trimming pared 3 bases from V and 3 bases from J, leaving 3 bases between. This CDR3 spans 11 amino acids. The chain's CDR3 is CASSFLYEQYF. The CDR3 coding sequence is TGTGCCAGCAGTTTCCTCTACGAGCAGTACTTC.

A few counts support this clone. The V gene is TRBV11-3, the J gene TRBJ2-1; D ambiguous. Germline CDR1 is SGHNT and CDR2 is YENEEA. The V gene lost 2 bases and the J gene lost 5 bases, with 4 bases spanning the gap. The CDR3 covers 12 residues. CDR3 sequence reads: CASSLPNNEQFF. In DNA form, the CDR3 reads TGTGCCAGCAGCTTACCAAACAATGAGCAGTTCTTC.

The V call is TRBV5-1, the J call TRBJ1-3; maybe TRBD1 (6 bases). The CDR3 covers 15 residues. Trimming removed 4 bases from V and 2 bases from J, with 13 bases in between. Germline CDR1 SGHRS, CDR2 YFSETQ. The CDR3: CASSPYRATGNTIYF. CDR3 nucleotides: TGCGCCAGCAGCCCTTACAGGGCTACTGGAAACACCATATATTTT.

V usage is TRBV11-2 and J usage is TRBJ1-2; D is uncertain. The V end lost 1 base, the J end lost 5 bases, and 8 bases lay between the germline ends. This CDR3 has 13 residues. Germline CDR1 and CDR2: SGHAT and FQNNGV. The CDR3 is CASSLAGIYGYTF. The DNA of the CDR3 is TGTGCCAGCAGCTTAGCGGGAATTTATGGCTACACCTTC. Complete variable domain (other parts from reference TRBV11-2 and TRBJ1-2): EAGVAQSPRYKIIEKRQSVAFWCNPISGHATLYWYQQILGQGPKLLIQFQNNGVVDDSQLPKDRFSAERLKGVDSTLKIQPAKLEDSAVYLCASSLAGIYGYTFGSGTRLTVV.

The chain carries TRBV24-1 and TRBJ2-1; 12 bases agree with TRBD2. The CDR3 runs to 17 residues. V was clipped by 4 bases and J by 10 bases; unmatched bases: 13. Germline CDR1 KGHDR, CDR2 SFDVKD. The CDR3 loop is CATSEPRLAGVREEQFF. The DNA for the CDR3 is TGTGCCACCAGTGAGCCCAGACTAGCGGGAGTGCGGGAGGAGCAGTTCTTC.

The rearrangement joins TRBV28 to TRBJ2-6; 7 nucleotides line up with TRBD1. This CDR3 has 17 residues. The trim removed 5 bases at V and 0 bases at J, leaving 7 bases unmatched. The V gene's germline CDR1 is MDHEN and CDR2 SYDVKM. The CDR3 DNA is TGTGCCAGCAGTCTACCCGAGGGGGCCTCTGGGGCCAACGTCCTGACTTTC. It yields the protein CASSLPEGASGANVLTF.